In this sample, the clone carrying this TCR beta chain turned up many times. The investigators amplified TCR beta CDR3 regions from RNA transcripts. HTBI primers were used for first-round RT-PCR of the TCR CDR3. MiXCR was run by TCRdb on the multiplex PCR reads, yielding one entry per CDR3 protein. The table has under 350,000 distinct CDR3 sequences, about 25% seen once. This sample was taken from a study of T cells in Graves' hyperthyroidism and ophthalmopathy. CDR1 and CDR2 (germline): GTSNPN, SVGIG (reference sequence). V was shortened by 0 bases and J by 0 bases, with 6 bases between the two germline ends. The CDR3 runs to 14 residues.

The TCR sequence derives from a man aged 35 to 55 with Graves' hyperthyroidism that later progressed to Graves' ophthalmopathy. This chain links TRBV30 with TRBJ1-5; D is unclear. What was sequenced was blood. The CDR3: CAWSVLSSNQPQHF. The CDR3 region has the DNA TGTGCCTGGAGTGTACTCAGTAGCAATCAGCCCCAGCATTTT.